The 14 T cell receptor beta chains below all came from one sample that was sequenced in a study of T cells after somatic rescue of genetic block (dated by TCRdb to 2019 to 2021). Library construction relied on the immunoSEQ multiplex PCR assay. The source is immuneACCESS, and TCRdb retained only in-frame sequences with V and J called. Part of the clones is not carried over; for the studies checked, unresolved V genes explain less than half of this, and the remainder is unexplained. The sample includes about 67,000 clones, with 92% observed a single time. Clones ranked in the top ten supply under 4% of the sample. Sequenced: peripheral blood mononuclear cells (PBMCs). The receptors stem from a man in his forties.

The V gene is TRBV19, the J gene TRBJ2-3, with a tentative D call TRBD2 (6 bases). The germline V gene has CDR1 LNHDA and CDR2 SQIVND (reference sequence). Trimming pared 5 bases from V and 6 bases from J, leaving 15 bases between. There are 14 residues in the CDR3. The CDR3 nucleotides read TGTGCCAGTAGTGCTGTAAGCCGGGGGGATACGCAGTATTTT. The encoded protein is CASSAVSRGDTQYF.

The V gene is TRBV4-2, the J gene TRBJ2-6; D assignment may be TRBD1 or TRBD2 (6 bases each). Germline V lookup: CDR1 LGHNA, CDR2 YNFKEQ. Trimming stripped 3 bases from V and 0 bases from J, with 18 bases between. This CDR3 contains 19 residues. In nucleotides, the CDR3 is TGTGCCAGCAGCCACCCCCTCGGGGGCGTCGCCTCTGGGGCCAACGTCCTGACTTTC. It specifies CASSHPLGGVASGANVLTF.

The gene calls are TRBV5-1 and TRBJ1-1; D is possibly TRBD1 (6 bases). Trimming left V 4 bases short and J 5 bases short, with 15 bases between. Germline loops: CDR1 SGHRS, CDR2 YFSETQ. This CDR3 comprises 14 residues. As DNA, the CDR3 is TGCGCCAGCAGCCTAGGACAGTATAGGACTGAAGCTTTCTTT. It yields the protein CASSLGQYRTEAFF.

V usage is TRBV28 and J usage is TRBJ2-5; 11 nucleotides line up with TRBD2. The DNA end is more similar to TRBJ2-7, so the J call may be wrong. Germline CDR1 and CDR2: MDHEN and SYDVKM. The CDR3 length is 14 residues. CDR3 amino acids: CASSPTSGSYEQYF. The CDR3 bases are TGTGCCAGCAGTCCTACTAGCGGGAGTTACGAGCAGTACTTC.

The CDR3 DNA is TGTGCCAGCAGCTTAGGAAGGGGGAGAGGGTCCTACGAGCAGTACTTC. This translates into CASSLGRGRGSYEQYF. The chain recombines TRBV13 with TRBJ2-7, with TRBD1 as a possible D gene (6 bases). Trimming left V 0 bases short and J 1 base short, with 13 bases between. Germline assignment: CDR1 PRHDT and CDR2 FYEKMQ (reference sequence). This CDR3 has 16 residues. The whole variable domain, remainder taken from reference TRBV13 and TRBJ2-7, is AAGVIQSPRHLIKEKRETATLKCYPIPRHDTVYWYQQGPGQDPQFLISFYEKMQSDKGSIPDRFSAQQFSDYHSELNMSSLELGDSALYFCASSLGRGRGSYEQYFGPGTRLTVT.

The chain has TRBV19 and TRBJ1-5, with 8 nucleotides matching TRBD1. Germline CDR1 and CDR2: LNHDA and SQIVND (reference sequence). The CDR3 runs to 16 residues. The V segment lost 1 base and the J segment 6 bases; nucleotides outside the gene matches: 8. The CDR3 spells CASSIGMAGGLQPQHF. CDR3 bases: TGTGCCAGTAGTATAGGTATGGCAGGGGGCCTTCAGCCCCAGCATTTT. The full variable domain, in which reference TRBV19 and TRBJ1-5 provide the parts outside the CDR3, is DGGITQSPKYLFRKEGQNVTLSCEQNLNHDAMYWYRQDPGQGLRLIYYSQIVNDFQKGDIAEGYSVSREKKESFPLTVTSAQKNPTAFYLCASSIGMAGGLQPQHFGDGTRLSIL.

The chain combines TRBV7-6 with TRBJ1-2; a possible D gene is TRBD1 (5 bases). V lost 5 bases and J lost 3, with 13 bases in between. This CDR3 spans 14 amino acids. Per the germline V gene, CDR1 is SGHVS and CDR2 is FNYEAQ. CDR3 bases: TGTGCCAGCAGCCCCGCAACCAGGGACTATGGCTACACCTTC. Encoded protein: CASSPATRDYGYTF.

This chain links TRBV10-2 with TRBJ2-5; TRBD1 agrees at 10 bases. CDR3 length: 12 amino acids. Losses at the gene ends were 6 bases for V and 5 bases for J; bases not matched to a gene: 0. Germline V gene sequence: CDR1 WSHSY, CDR2 SAAADI. The CDR3: CASRGQGETQYF. The CDR3, as DNA: TGCGCCAGCAGGGGACAGGGGGAGACCCAGTACTTC.

The J gene is TRBJ2-7, the V gene TRBV5-4, with D unresolved. The CDR3 length is 15 residues. Germline loops: CDR1 SGHNT, CDR2 YYREEE (reference sequence). Trimming left V 0 bases short and J 0 bases short, with 10 bases between. The DNA of the CDR3 is TGTGCCAGCAGCTTGGGCCTTGGGATCTCCTACGAGCAGTACTTC. Its translation: CASSLGLGISYEQYF.

The V gene is TRBV5-1, the J gene TRBJ2-3, with 7 bases lining up with TRBD2. The J segment lost 5 bases and the V segment lost 0 bases, leaving 6 bases of the junction unmatched. CDR1 SGHRS and CDR2 YFSETQ come from the germline V gene. The CDR3 is 15 amino acids. The CDR3 region is CASSLGAGAIDTQYF. CDR3 nucleotides: TGCGCCAGCAGCTTGGGGGCGGGAGCAATAGATACGCAGTATTTT.

V and J are TRBV5-1 and TRBJ1-2, with D hard to call. V lost 4 bases and J lost 4, with 29 bases in between. The CDR3 has 19 residues. Germline V gene lookup returns CDR1 SGHRS and CDR2 YFSETQ. This CDR3 is CASSSFGQVEPPGAYGYTF. The CDR3 nucleotides are TGCGCCAGCAGCAGTTTCGGGCAGGTAGAACCCCCTGGCGCCTATGGCTACACCTTC.

This clone was recorded only once. This chain connects TRBV18 to TRBJ1-3; a weak D match, TRBD1 (5 bases). This CDR3 has 16 amino acids. Germline V CDR1 and CDR2: KGHSH, LQKENI. V was pared by 2 bases and J by 2 bases, with 13 bases between. CDR3 sequence: CASSPTGQRPGNTIYF. The CDR3 DNA sequence: TGTGCCAGCTCACCAACCGGACAAAGGCCTGGAAACACCATATATTTT.

This sequence joins TRBV5-1 and TRBJ2-7, with TRBD1 identical over 8 bases. Germline CDR1 reads SGHRS; CDR2 reads YFSETQ. The V and J ends lost 2 bases and 2 bases, in that order; junction bases with no gene match: 9. The CDR3 extends over 16 amino acids. DNA of the CDR3: TGCGCCAGCAGCTTTTTAAGTGGGACAGGTGCCTACGAGCAGTACTTC. It yields the protein CASSFLSGTGAYEQYF.

The rearrangement joins TRBV18 to TRBJ1-1, with D perhaps TRBD1 (6 bases). The CDR3 has 14 residues. CDR1 is KGHSH and CDR2 is LQKENI in the germline V gene. Trimming stripped 3 bases from V and 2 bases from J, with 10 bases between. CDR3 region: CASSPGQFNTEAFF. The CDR3 region has the DNA TGTGCCAGCTCACCCGGACAGTTCAACACTGAAGCTTTCTTT. The full variable domain, in which reference TRBV18 and TRBJ1-1 provide the parts outside the CDR3, is NAGVMQNPRHLVRRRGQEARLRCSPMKGHSHVYWYRQLPEEGLKFMVYLQKENIIDESGMPKERFSAEFPKEGPSILRIQQVVRGDSAAYFCASSPGQFNTEAFFGQGTRLTVV.